This is a list of T cell receptor beta chains from one sample in a study of OX40 agonist ivuxolimab in advanced cancers. The repertoire was sequenced with immunoSEQ multiplex PCR; TCRdb's copy has only in-frame clones and lacks some. The data show about 43,000 clones, with approximately 83% seen just once and 30% to 35% held by the top ten. The starting material was CD4+ or CD8+ T cells sorted from blood, obtained in a trial of the OX40 agonist ivuxolimab. These receptors originate from an adult with an advanced solid tumor such as melanoma, head and neck, liver or kidney cancer. CDR3s include the opening cysteine and the closing phenylalanine or tryptophan. Fields, in order: J gene, V gene, D gene, clone size, CDR3 protein, CDR3 DNA. A D gene is named only where the DNA matches it firmly. Clone sizes are given selectively: once, few, many, or a class where the clone is expanded.

J gene: TRBJ2-2
V gene: TRBV30
D gene: TRBD2
clone size: NA
CDR3 protein: CAWSVLAGAYTGELFF
CDR3 DNA: TGTGCCTGGAGTGTACTAGCGGGAGCTTACACCGGGGAGCTGTTTTTT

J gene: TRBJ1-2
V gene: TRBV2
D gene: NA
clone size: few
CDR3 protein: CASSTVRRYGYTF
CDR3 DNA: TGTGCCAGCAGTACGGTCCGCCGATATGGCTACACCTTC

J gene: TRBJ1-2
V gene: TRBV6-1
D gene: NA
clone size: once
CDR3 protein: CASSELTGQNYGYTF
CDR3 DNA: TGTGCCAGCAGTGAATTAACAGGACAGAACTATGGCTACACCTTC

J gene: TRBJ2-7
V gene: TRBV18
D gene: TRBD1
clone size: few
CDR3 protein: CASSRQGSHEQYF
CDR3 DNA: TGTGCCAGCTCCCGACAGGGTTCCCACGAGCAGTACTTC

J gene: TRBJ2-5
V gene: TRBV7-9
D gene: NA
clone size: once
CDR3 protein: CASSLGRETQYF
CDR3 DNA: TGTGCCAGCAGTCTAGGACGAGAGACCCAGTACTTC

J gene: TRBJ2-3
V gene: TRBV5-1
D gene: TRBD2
clone size: NA
CDR3 protein: CASSLAPGTSGSTDTQYF
CDR3 DNA: TGCGCCAGCAGCTTGGCTCCTGGGACTAGCGGTAGCACAGATACGCAGTATTTT

J gene: TRBJ2-7
V gene: TRBV6-5
D gene: TRBD1
clone size: NA
CDR3 protein: CASSYSGQVGYEQYF
CDR3 DNA: TGTGCCAGCAGTTACTCTGGACAGGTAGGGTACGAGCAGTACTTC

J gene: TRBJ2-7
V gene: TRBV5-4
D gene: TRBD1
clone size: NA
CDR3 protein: CASSLAGTGPYEQYF
CDR3 DNA: TGTGCCAGCAGCTTGGCCGGGACAGGTCCCTACGAGCAGTACTTC

J gene: TRBJ2-1
V gene: TRBV7-3
D gene: NA
clone size: NA
CDR3 protein: CASSLRGAYNEQFF
CDR3 DNA: TGTGCCAGCAGCTTAAGGGGGGCATACAATGAGCAGTTCTTC

J gene: TRBJ1-4
V gene: TRBV5-1
D gene: NA
clone size: once
CDR3 protein: CASSRSDRRGEKLFF
CDR3 DNA: TGCGCCAGCAGCCGATCCGACAGGAGAGGTGAAAAACTGTTTTTT

J gene: TRBJ2-7
V gene: TRBV5-4
D gene: TRBD1
clone size: once
CDR3 protein: CASSLALGTGRVYEQYF
CDR3 DNA: TGTGCCAGCAGCTTGGCTTTAGGGACAGGGCGGGTTTACGAGCAGTACTTC

J gene: TRBJ2-1
V gene: TRBV7-2
D gene: TRBD2
clone size: NA
CDR3 protein: CASSSTSGGYNEQFF
CDR3 DNA: TGTGCCAGCAGTTCAACTAGCGGGGGCTACAATGAGCAGTTCTTC

J gene: TRBJ2-5
V gene: TRBV6-1
D gene: NA
clone size: NA
CDR3 protein: CASTRRLQETQYF
CDR3 DNA: TGTGCCAGCACCCGACGGTTACAAGAGACCCAGTACTTC

J gene: TRBJ1-5
V gene: TRBV7-8
D gene: TRBD1
clone size: once
CDR3 protein: CASSPTTGKYLNQPQHF
CDR3 DNA: TGTGCCAGCAGCCCCACGACAGGGAAATACCTCAATCAGCCCCAGCATTTT

J gene: TRBJ2-3
V gene: TRBV6-1
D gene: NA
clone size: NA
CDR3 protein: CASSCPVGSTDTQYF
CDR3 DNA: TGTGCCAGCAGCTGCCCGGTGGGGAGCACAGATACGCAGTATTTT

J gene: TRBJ2-7
V gene: TRBV7-9
D gene: TRBD1
clone size: NA
CDR3 protein: CASSSHRGVYEQYF
CDR3 DNA: TGTGCCAGCAGCTCACACAGGGGGGTCTACGAGCAGTACTTC

J gene: TRBJ2-7
V gene: TRBV7-2
D gene: NA
clone size: NA
CDR3 protein: CASSLVPPGAYEQYF
CDR3 DNA: TGTGCCAGCAGCTTAGTCCCGCCGGGGGCCTACGAGCAGTACTTC

J gene: TRBJ2-7
V gene: TRBV6-1
D gene: NA
clone size: NA
CDR3 protein: CASSEELAEAGPYEQYF
CDR3 DNA: TGTGCCAGCAGTGAAGAATTAGCGGAGGCGGGGCCCTACGAGCAGTACTTC

J gene: TRBJ1-1
V gene: TRBV4-2
D gene: NA
clone size: NA
CDR3 protein: CASSPAVGADEAFF
CDR3 DNA: TGTGCCAGCAGCCCGGCCGTTGGGGCTGATGAAGCTTTCTTT

J gene: TRBJ1-4
V gene: TRBV5-8
D gene: NA
clone size: NA
CDR3 protein: CASSLLDIPNEKLFF
CDR3 DNA: TGTGCCAGCAGCTTACTCGACATTCCGAATGAAAAACTGTTTTTT

J gene: TRBJ1-1
V gene: TRBV5-1
D gene: NA
clone size: NA
CDR3 protein: CASSYQTANTEAFF
CDR3 DNA: TGCGCCAGCAGCTACCAAACAGCTAACACTGAAGCTTTCTTT

J gene: TRBJ2-7
V gene: TRBV21-1
D gene: NA
clone size: NA
CDR3 protein: CASSKETGPTYEQYF
CDR3 DNA: TGTGCCAGCAGCAAAGAAACAGGGCCTACCTACGAGCAGTACTTC

J gene: TRBJ1-6
V gene: TRBV4-2
D gene: TRBD1
clone size: once
CDR3 protein: CASSLGGGSGSPLHF
CDR3 DNA: TGTGCCAGCAGCTTGGGAGGGGGCTCGGGGTCACCCCTCCACTTT

J gene: TRBJ2-3
V gene: TRBV20-1
D gene: NA
clone size: NA
CDR3 protein: CSASSADTQYF
CDR3 DNA: TGCAGTGCTAGTAGCGCAGATACGCAGTATTTT

J gene: TRBJ2-1
V gene: TRBV15
D gene: NA
clone size: NA
CDR3 protein: CATSSWGRNEQFF
CDR3 DNA: TGTGCCACCAGCTCCTGGGGACGTAATGAGCAGTTCTTC

J gene: TRBJ1-1
V gene: TRBV5-5
D gene: NA
clone size: NA
CDR3 protein: CASSFWQNTEAFF
CDR3 DNA: TGTGCCAGCAGCTTCTGGCAGAACACTGAAGCTTTCTTT

J gene: TRBJ1-3
V gene: TRBV28
D gene: NA
clone size: NA
CDR3 protein: CASTPYSRGNTIYF
CDR3 DNA: TGTGCCAGCACCCCTTATAGTAGAGGAAACACCATATATTTT

J gene: TRBJ2-3
V gene: TRBV15
D gene: TRBD2
clone size: NA
CDR3 protein: CATSTLLAGGADTQYF
CDR3 DNA: TGTGCCACCAGCACCCTACTAGCGGGAGGGGCCGATACGCAGTATTTT

J gene: TRBJ1-1
V gene: TRBV7-9
D gene: NA
clone size: NA
CDR3 protein: CASSSGLEAFF
CDR3 DNA: TGTGCCAGCAGCTCGGGACTTGAAGCTTTCTTT

J gene: TRBJ2-4
V gene: TRBV21-1
D gene: NA
clone size: NA
CDR3 protein: CASRRRAKNIQYF
CDR3 DNA: TGTGCCAGCAGAAGAAGAGCCAAAAACATTCAGTACTTC

J gene: TRBJ1-1
V gene: TRBV28
D gene: NA
clone size: NA
CDR3 protein: CASYPSVNTEAFF
CDR3 DNA: TGTGCCAGCTATCCGAGTGTGAACACTGAAGCTTTCTTT

J gene: TRBJ1-6
V gene: TRBV7-9
D gene: TRBD1
clone size: NA
CDR3 protein: CASSQDRGNSPLHF
CDR3 DNA: TGTGCCAGCAGCCAGGACAGGGGGAATTCACCCCTCCACTTT